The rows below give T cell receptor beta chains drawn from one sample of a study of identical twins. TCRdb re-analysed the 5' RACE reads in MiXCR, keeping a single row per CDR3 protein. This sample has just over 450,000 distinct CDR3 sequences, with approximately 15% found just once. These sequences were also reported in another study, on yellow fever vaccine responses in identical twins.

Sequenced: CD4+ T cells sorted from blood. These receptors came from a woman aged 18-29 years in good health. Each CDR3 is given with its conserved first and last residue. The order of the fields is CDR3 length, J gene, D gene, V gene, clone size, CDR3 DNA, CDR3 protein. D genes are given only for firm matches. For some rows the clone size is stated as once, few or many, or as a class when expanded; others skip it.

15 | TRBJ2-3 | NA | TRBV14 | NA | TGTGCCAGCAACCCGACAGGAGCTAGCACAGATACGCAGTATTTT | CASNPTGASTDTQYF
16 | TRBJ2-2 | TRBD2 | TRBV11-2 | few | TGTGCCAGCAGCTTAAGGAGCGGGATGAACACCGGGGAGCTGTTTTTT | CASSLRSGMNTGELFF
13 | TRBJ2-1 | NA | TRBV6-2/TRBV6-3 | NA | TGTGCCAGCAGGGAGCCGCCTTACAATGAGCAGTTCTTC | CASREPPYNEQFF
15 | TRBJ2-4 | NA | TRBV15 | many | TGTGCCACCAGCAGAAACAGGGCCCAATGGAACATTCAGTACTTC | CATSRNRAQWNIQYF
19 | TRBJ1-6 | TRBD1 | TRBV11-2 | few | TGTGCCAGCAACAAGGGGGGATGGGACAGTCCCCCGGAAAATTCACCCCTCCACTTT | CASNKGGWDSPPENSPLHF
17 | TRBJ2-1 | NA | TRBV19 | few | TGTGCCAGTAGTATCGCAGGGGCCAAACGACATTACAATGAGCAGTTCTTC | CASSIAGAKRHYNEQFF
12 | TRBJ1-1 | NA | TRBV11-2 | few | TGTGCCAGCAGCTTAGTTGGAGTAGTAGCTTTCTTT | CASSLVGVVAFF
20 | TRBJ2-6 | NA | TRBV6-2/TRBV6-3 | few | TGTGCCAGCAGTTTTCGGACAGCCTCCCCCCTTTCCTCTGGGGCCAACGTCCTGACTTTC | CASSFRTASPLSSGANVLTF
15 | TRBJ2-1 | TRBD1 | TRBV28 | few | TGTGCCAGCAGTTCAATAGGGACAGGGGACAATGAGCAGTTCTTC | CASSSIGTGDNEQFF
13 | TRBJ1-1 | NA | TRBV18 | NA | TGTGCCAGCTCACCCCAATTGGGCACTGAAGCTTTCTTT | CASSPQLGTEAFF
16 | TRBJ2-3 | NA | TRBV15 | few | TGTGCCACCAGCAGAGATCGGGCGGGTGGCACAGATACGCAGTATTTT | CATSRDRAGGTDTQYF
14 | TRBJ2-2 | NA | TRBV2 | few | TGTGCCAGCAGGGGGCCCATGAACACCGGGGAGCTGTTTTTT | CASRGPMNTGELFF
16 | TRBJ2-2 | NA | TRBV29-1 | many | TGCAGCGTTGAAGAATCCGGGGGCGGGTACACCGGGGAGCTGTTTTTT | CSVEESGGGYTGELFF
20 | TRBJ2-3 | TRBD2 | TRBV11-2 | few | TGTGCCAGCAGCACCTTCAAGGAGCGGGAGGGAGAACCTAGCACAGATACGCAGTATTTT | CASSTFKEREGEPSTDTQYF
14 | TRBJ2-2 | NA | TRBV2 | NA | TGTGCCAGCAATTATTTAGGGGTCGCCGGGGAGCTGTTTTTT | CASNYLGVAGELFF
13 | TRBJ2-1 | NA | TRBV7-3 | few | TGTGCCAGCAGCTTAGGGCCCCGCAATGAGCAGTTCTTC | CASSLGPRNEQFF
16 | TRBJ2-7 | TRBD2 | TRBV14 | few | TGTGCCAGCAGCCAAGTAGAGCGGGGGCTCTCCTACGAGCAGTACTTC | CASSQVERGLSYEQYF
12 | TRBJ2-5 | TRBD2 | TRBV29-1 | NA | TGCAGCGGCTTAGCGGGAGACGAGACCCAGTACTTC | CSGLAGDETQYF
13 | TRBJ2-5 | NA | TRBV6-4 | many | TGTGCCAGCAGTAGGTCCCTCTGGGAGACCCAGTACTTC | CASSRSLWETQYF
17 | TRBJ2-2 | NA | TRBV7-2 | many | TGTGCCAGCAGCTTAGCCCCCAGCTTAATCCCCCGCGGGGAGCTGTTTTTT | CASSLAPSLIPRGELFF
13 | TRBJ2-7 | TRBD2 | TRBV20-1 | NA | TGCAGTGCGTCGGGACTAGCGGGCTACGAGCAGTACTTC | CSASGLAGYEQYF
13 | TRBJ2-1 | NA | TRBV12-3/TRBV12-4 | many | TGTGCCAGCAGTTTACTAAGGTACAATGAGCAGTTCTTC | CASSLLRYNEQFF
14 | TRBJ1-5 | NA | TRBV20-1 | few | TGCAGTGCTAGCCCCCGACAGCGGGATCAGCCCCAGCATTTT | CSASPRQRDQPQHF
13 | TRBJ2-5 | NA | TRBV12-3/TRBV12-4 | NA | TGTGCCAGCAGTCGGGGGAGGAGGGAGGCCCAGTACTTC | CASSRGRREAQYF
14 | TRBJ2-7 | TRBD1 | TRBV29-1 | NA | TGCAGCGTTGAGGGGGACAGGGAATCCTACGAGCAGTACTTC | CSVEGDRESYEQYF
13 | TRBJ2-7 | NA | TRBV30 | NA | TGTGCCTGGAGTCAGGGGAAAATCTACGAGCAGTACTTC | CAWSQGKIYEQYF
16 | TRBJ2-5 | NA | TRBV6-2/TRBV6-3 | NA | TGTGCCAGCAGCTGGTATAGCGGAACCGCCCAAGAGACCCAGTACTTC | CASSWYSGTAQETQYF
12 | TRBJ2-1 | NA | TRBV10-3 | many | TGTGCCATCAGCGGGACTGGCGATGAGCAGTTCTTC | CAISGTGDEQFF
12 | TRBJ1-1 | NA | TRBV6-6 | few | TGTGCCAGCAGTTACTCGCAGGATGAAGCTTTCTTT | CASSYSQDEAFF
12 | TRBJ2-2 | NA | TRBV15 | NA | TGTGCCACCAGCAGAGACACCGGGGAGCTGTTTTTT | CATSRDTGELFF
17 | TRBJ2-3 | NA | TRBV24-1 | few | TGTGCCACCAGTGACACCCCCAAGGCCCTCGGCACAGATACGCAGTATTTT | CATSDTPKALGTDTQYF
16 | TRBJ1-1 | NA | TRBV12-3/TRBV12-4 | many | TGTGCCAGCCGGTTCTCGTTTAGGGAATTGAACACTGAAGCTTTCTTT | CASRFSFRELNTEAFF
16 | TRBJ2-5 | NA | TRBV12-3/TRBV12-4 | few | TGTGCCAGCAGACTCAATCCGGGGCTGGGGCAAGAGACCCAGTACTTC | CASRLNPGLGQETQYF
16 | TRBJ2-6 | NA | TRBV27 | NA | TGTGCCAGCAGTTTAATGGGGGACTCTGGGGCCAACGTCCTGACTTTC | CASSLMGDSGANVLTF
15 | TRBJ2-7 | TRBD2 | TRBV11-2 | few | TGTGCCAGCAGCTTCGGGGTCGGGGGGGCTTACGAGCAGTACTTC | CASSFGVGGAYEQYF
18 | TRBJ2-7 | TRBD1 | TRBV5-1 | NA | TGCGCCAGCAGCTTTGAGAAAACATCTAGACAGGGTACCTACGAGCAGTACTTC | CASSFEKTSRQGTYEQYF
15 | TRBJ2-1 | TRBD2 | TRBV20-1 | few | TGCAGTGGTCTTGGGACTAGCGGGGGGGCGTATGAGCAGTTCTTC | CSGLGTSGGAYEQFF
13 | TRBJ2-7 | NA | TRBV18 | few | TGTGCCAGCTCCCACGGGGCCACTTACGAGCAGTACTTC | CASSHGATYEQYF
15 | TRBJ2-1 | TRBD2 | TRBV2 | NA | TGTGCCAGCAGTGCGGGACTACCCTCCTACAATGAGCAGTTCTTC | CASSAGLPSYNEQFF
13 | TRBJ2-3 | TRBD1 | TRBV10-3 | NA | TGTGCCATCACAACAGGGGGCAGGGATACGCAGTATTTT | CAITTGGRDTQYF
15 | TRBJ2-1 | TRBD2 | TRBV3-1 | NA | TGTGCCAGCAGCCAGGGGGTAGCGGGGTACAATGAGCAGTTCTTC | CASSQGVAGYNEQFF
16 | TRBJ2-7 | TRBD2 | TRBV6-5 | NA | TGTGCCAGCAGTTACCCCAGTGTAGCGGGGATCTACGAGCAGTACTTC | CASSYPSVAGIYEQYF
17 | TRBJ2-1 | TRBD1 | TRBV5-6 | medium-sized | TGTGCCAGCAGCTCCTGGACAGGGTCCAACGCCTACAATGAGCAGTTCTTC | CASSSWTGSNAYNEQFF
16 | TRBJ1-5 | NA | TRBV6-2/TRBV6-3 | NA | TGTGCCAGCAGTCCCGGGACTCCTAATAGCAATCAGCCCCAGCATTTT | CASSPGTPNSNQPQHF
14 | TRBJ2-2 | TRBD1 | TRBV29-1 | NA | TGCAGCGGGGGACAGGGGGCCAACACCGGGGAGCTGTTTTTT | CSGGQGANTGELFF
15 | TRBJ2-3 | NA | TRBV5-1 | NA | TGCGCCAGCAGCTTGGTAGGCAGGAGCTCAGATACGCAGTATTTT | CASSLVGRSSDTQYF
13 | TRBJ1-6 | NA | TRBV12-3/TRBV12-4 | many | TGTGCCAGCAGGGCGACAGCTAATTCACCCCTCCACTTT | CASRATANSPLHF
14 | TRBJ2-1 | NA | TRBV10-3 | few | TGTGCCATCAGAGCCTCCTCCGGGAGCAATGAGCAGTTCTTC | CAIRASSGSNEQFF
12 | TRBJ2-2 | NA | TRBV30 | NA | TGTGCCTGGGGTCTCAACACCGGGGAGCTGTTTTTT | CAWGLNTGELFF
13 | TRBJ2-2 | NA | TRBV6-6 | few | TGTGCCAGCAGGGCCCAAAGTCCGGGGGAGCTGTTTTTT | CASRAQSPGELFF
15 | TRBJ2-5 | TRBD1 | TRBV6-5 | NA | TGTGCCAGCAGTTACTTGAGGGGACAGCAAGAGACCCAGTACTTC | CASSYLRGQQETQYF
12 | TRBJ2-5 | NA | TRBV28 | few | TGTGCCAGCAGTTCGGGGACTCGGGACCAGTACTTC | CASSSGTRDQYF
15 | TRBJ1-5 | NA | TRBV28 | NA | TGTGCCAGCAGCCCCCGAGATGGGGGCAATCAGCCCCAGCATTTT | CASSPRDGGNQPQHF